This TCR beta chain emerged from a study of shared clonotypes between healthy human individuals. CD45RO-negative, CCR7-positively selected cells formed the naive CD8 fraction, excluding terminally differentiated effector memory CD45RA+ cells. The table came from immunoSEQ multiplex PCR; TCRdb's copy has only in-frame clones and leaves some out. The sample shows hundreds of thousands of clones, roughly 95% of them seen only once. The CDR3 sequence is 13 residues long. From germline, CDR1 is GTSNPN and CDR2 SVGIG (reference sequence). V was clipped by 3 bases and J by 6 bases, with 12 bases between them. This clone came up once.

This clonotype was obtained from a woman in her twenties or thirties in good health. Material for sequencing was naive CD8+ T cells sorted from blood. V is TRBV30 and J is TRBJ2-1; the D is unclear. The CDR3, as DNA: TGTGCCTGGAGCCCTATAGCCCCCAATGAGCAGTTCTTC. Protein sequence: CAWSPIAPNEQFF. Together with reference TRBV30 and TRBJ2-1, the CDR3 gives the full variable domain: SQTIHQWPATLVQPVGSPLSLECTVEGTSNPNLYWYRQAAGRGLQLLFYSVGIGQISSEVPQNLSASRPQDRQFILSSKKLLLSDSGFYLCAWSPIAPNEQFFGPGTRLTVL.